This record concerns one T cell receptor beta chain sequence. Its antigen is as yet unknown. The CDR3 has 17 residues. In germline, CDR1 is SGDLS, CDR2 YYNGEE. V was pared by 4 bases and J by 3 bases, with 7 bases of the junction left unmatched. This entry belongs to a study of shared clonotypes between healthy human individuals. Study as a whole: CD8 memory received one plate per donor, CD8 naive two, CD4 memory three and CD4 naive three.

Naive-designated CD8 cells lacked CD45RO, were positively enriched for CCR7, and omitted terminally differentiated effector memory CD45RA+ cells. The study's findings and limits: Enrolling few donors narrowed the genetic and exposure-history diversity that was represented.

Sorted-subset replicate PCR reactions contained 150 to 200 ng DNA, corresponding to some 29,000 T cell genomes. The repertoire was sequenced with immunoSEQ multiplex PCR; TCRdb's copy has only in-frame clones and lacks some. The sample holds around 1.9 million clones, over 85% seen once. This TCR came from a man aged 18 to 30 in good health. Some clones in this sample may be carry-over from other donors' samples. The sample comprised naive CD8+ T cells from PBMCs. The rearrangement links TRBV9 to TRBJ2-1; 13 bases fit TRBD2. The CDR3: CASSSRTSGSLYNEQFF. The CDR3 DNA follows: TGTGCCAGCAGCTCTCGGACTAGCGGGAGCCTCTACAATGAGCAGTTCTTC. Supplemented by reference TRBV9 and TRBJ2-1, the full variable domain reads DSGVTQTPKHLITATGQRVTLRCSPRSGDLSVYWYQQSLDQGLQFLIQYYNGEERAKGNILERFSAQQFPDLHSELNLSSLELGDSALYFCASSSRTSGSLYNEQFFGPGTRLTVL.